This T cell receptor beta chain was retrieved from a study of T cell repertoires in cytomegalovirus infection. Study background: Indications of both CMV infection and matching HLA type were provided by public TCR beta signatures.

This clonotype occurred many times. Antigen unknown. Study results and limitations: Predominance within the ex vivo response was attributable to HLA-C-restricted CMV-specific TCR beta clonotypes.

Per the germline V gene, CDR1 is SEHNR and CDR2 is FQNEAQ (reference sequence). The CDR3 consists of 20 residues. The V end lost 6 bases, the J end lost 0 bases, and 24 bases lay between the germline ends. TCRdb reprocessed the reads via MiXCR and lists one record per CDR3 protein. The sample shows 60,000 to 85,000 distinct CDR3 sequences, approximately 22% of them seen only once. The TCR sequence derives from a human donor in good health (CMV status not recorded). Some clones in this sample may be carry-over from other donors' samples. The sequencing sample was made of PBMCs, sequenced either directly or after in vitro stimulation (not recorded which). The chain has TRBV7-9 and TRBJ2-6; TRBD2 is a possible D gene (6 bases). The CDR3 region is CASSWSLTTGTFSGANVLTF. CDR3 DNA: TGTGCCAGCAGTTGGAGTTTGACAACTGGGACTTTCTCTGGGGCCAACGTCCTGACTTTC.